Shown below are 28 T cell receptor beta chains from a single sample sequenced in a study of cytotoxic CD8 clonotypes in ibrutinib-treated CLL. The data were produced by immunoSEQ multiplex PCR, yet TCRdb's version contains in-frame clones alone and is incomplete. The sample has some 130,000 clones; approximately 83% are singletons. Sequenced here: PBMCs, sampled after 24 months of ibrutinib treatment. The receptors originated from a human donor with chronic lymphocytic leukemia.

The gene calls are TRBV19 and TRBJ1-2; 11 positions match TRBD1. J gave up 8 bases and V 3 bases, and 8 bases lay outside the gene matches. The CDR3 length is 15 residues. Germline loops: CDR1 LNHDA, CDR2 SQIVND (reference sequence). The CDR3 loop reads CASSISGQGVFGYTF. CDR3 sequence (DNA): TGTGCCAGTAGTATTTCGGGACAGGGGGTTTTCGGCTACACCTTC.

The genes are TRBV4-3 and TRBJ2-2, with D unclear. Germline assignment: CDR1 LGHNA and CDR2 YSLEER. The CDR3 has 16 residues. Trimming shortened V by 4 bases and J by 0 bases, and 12 bases separated the two germline ends. CDR3 coding DNA: TGCGCCAGCAGCCTAGCCGACATCGCGAACACCGGGGAGCTGTTTTTT. Protein sequence: CASSLADIANTGELFF.

This rearrangement joins TRBV28 to TRBJ2-7, with no clear D. The germline gives CDR1 MDHEN, CDR2 SYDVKM. The CDR3 runs 15 residues. Between the trimmed V and J ends, which lost 3 bases and 3 bases, there was a span of 15 bases. The CDR3 is CASSLLRMKFYEQYF. CDR3 nucleotides: TGTGCCAGCAGTTTGCTACGAATGAAGTTCTACGAGCAGTACTTC.

In this sample, this clone turned up a few times. The J gene is TRBJ2-7, the V gene TRBV6-6; weak D call: TRBD2 (5 bases). The CDR3 extends over 13 amino acids. Trimming pared 6 bases from V and 4 bases from J, leaving 13 bases between. Germline V CDR1 and CDR2: MNHNY, SVGAGI (reference sequence). The CDR3 sequence is CASSLGREYEQYF. In nucleotides, the CDR3 is TGTGCCAGCAGCTTGGGAAGGGAGTACGAGCAGTACTTC.

CDR3 coding DNA: TGCAGCGTCGCCTATCGGGGAAGGGTTCATGACGAGCAGTACTTC. Its protein is CSVAYRGRVHDEQYF. The chain links TRBV29-1 to TRBJ2-7; perhaps TRBD2 as D (5 bases). Germline CDR1 SQVTM, CDR2 ANQGSEA. The CDR3 contains 15 residues. V was trimmed by 6 bases and J by 5 bases, leaving 23 bases between them.

This clone was seen a single time. This sequence joins TRBV7-2 and TRBJ1-5; D unclear. The CDR3 loop spans 12 amino acids. V was trimmed by 0 bases and J by 16 bases, leaving 13 bases between them. From germline, CDR1 is SGHTA and CDR2 FQGNSA. Here the CDR3 DNA reads TGTGCCAGCAGCTTAGCAGGCACGATTCCCCATTTT. It yields the protein CASSLAGTIPHF.

A single count supports this clone. V is TRBV18 and J is TRBJ2-3; no reliable D call. The CDR3 runs 14 residues. CDR1 is KGHSH and CDR2 is LQKENI in the germline V gene. V was cut by 5 bases and J by 5 bases, with 14 bases left in between. The CDR3 bases are TGTGCCAGCTCAGAGTCCTTCAACGGAGATACGCAGTATTTT. This codes for CASSESFNGDTQYF.

This chain uses TRBV4-3 with TRBJ2-5, with TRBD2 matching 16 bases. V trimming: 1 base; J trimming: 4 bases; junction bases outside the gene matches: 6. The CDR3 has 18 amino acids. Per the germline V gene, CDR1 is LGHNA and CDR2 is YSLEER. The CDR3 protein is CASSQGGTSGGAPETQYF. The CDR3 DNA reads TGCGCCAGCAGCCAAGGAGGGACTAGCGGGGGGGCCCCAGAGACCCAGTACTTC.

V usage is TRBV2 and J usage is TRBJ1-3; a weak D match, TRBD1 (5 bases). Germline assignment: CDR1 SNHLY and CDR2 FYNNEI. CDR3 length: 15 residues. The V gene lost 7 bases and the J gene lost 0 bases, with 13 bases spanning the gap. CDR3: CASTPGRRSGNTIYF. DNA of the CDR3: TGTGCCAGCACCCCGGGACGGCGCTCTGGAAACACCATATATTTT.

The chain carries TRBV5-6 and TRBJ1-1, with D maybe TRBD1 (6 bases). There are 15 residues in the CDR3. CDR1 and CDR2 (germline): SGHDT, YYEEEE. Trimming removed 2 bases at V and 2 bases at J, with 13 bases between. The CDR3 sequence: CASSLTTGYNTEAFF. The CDR3 coding sequence is TGTGCCAGCAGCTTAACCACAGGGTACAACACTGAAGCTTTCTTT.

The gene calls are TRBV15 and TRBJ2-7; 10 positions match TRBD1. V shed 3 bases, J shed 4 bases, and the junction held 6 bases outside the gene matches. The CDR3 has 15 amino acids. Germline assignment: CDR1 LNHNV and CDR2 YYDKDF (reference sequence). This CDR3 reads CATSRGTGVGYEQYF. CDR3 DNA: TGTGCCACCAGCAGGGGGACAGGGGTTGGTTACGAGCAGTACTTC.

V usage is TRBV28 and J usage is TRBJ1-2; no firm D call. CDR3 length: 14 residues. V was trimmed by 3 bases and J by 4 bases, leaving 12 bases between them. Germline V gene data show CDR1 as MDHEN and CDR2 as SYDVKM. CDR3 DNA sequence: TGTGCCAGCAGTTTCCAGGCAATGGGCTATGGCTACACCTTC. It encodes CASSFQAMGYGYTF.

In this sample, this clone turned up a few times. The chain couples TRBV10-3 to TRBJ2-5; 9 bases fit TRBD2. V shed 8 bases and J 5 bases; nucleotides not matched to a gene: 12. CDR3 length: 15 amino acids. The germline CDR1 and CDR2 sequences are ENHRY and SYGVKD. DNA for the CDR3: TGTGCCATCGGGCTAGCGGGGTCCACCCAGGAGACCCAGTACTTC. Its translation is CAIGLAGSTQETQYF.

J is TRBJ2-2 and V is TRBV6-5; D is unclear. CDR1 and CDR2 from the germline V gene are MNHEY and SVGAGI. With 2 bases removed from V and 7 bases from J, the gap between germline ends came to 11 bases. There are 14 residues in the CDR3. The CDR3: CASSYPGLGGELFF. Here the CDR3 DNA reads TGTGCCAGCAGTTACCCGGGTTTGGGCGGGGAGCTGTTTTTT.

This clone was seen once. Other DNA sequences in this sample translate to the same CDR3. The chain has TRBV13 and TRBJ1-6; D not resolved. The CDR3 length is 16 residues. Germline V gives CDR1 PRHDT, CDR2 FYEKMQ (reference sequence). Trimming took off 6 bases at V and 0 bases at J, with 12 bases between the two ends. The CDR3 loop reads CASSPRRSSYNSPLHF. CDR3 nucleotide sequence: TGTGCCAGCAGTCCCCGACGGAGCTCCTATAATTCACCCCTCCACTTT.

This chain links TRBV28 with TRBJ1-5; weak D call: TRBD1 (5 bases). Germline CDR1 is MDHEN and CDR2 is SYDVKM. The CDR3 is 15 amino acids. V was trimmed by 7 bases and J by 0 bases, leaving 13 bases between them. The CDR3 region is CASTLGALSNQPQHF. CDR3 nucleotide sequence: TGTGCCAGCACATTAGGGGCACTTAGCAATCAGCCCCAGCATTTT.

The rearrangement links TRBV27 to TRBJ1-1, with TRBD1 matching over 7 bases. V dropped 7 bases and J dropped 6; count of bases not matched to a gene: 11. The CDR3 has 14 residues. In germline, CDR1 is MNHEY, CDR2 SMNVEV (reference sequence). The DNA of the CDR3 is TGTGCCAGCACTCAGGGACAGAGGTACTCTGAAGCTTTCTTT. Residues: CASTQGQRYSEAFF.

The rearrangement links TRBV18 to TRBJ1-4, with D perhaps matching TRBD1 (5 bases). Trimming took 2 bases from V and 6 from J, leaving 7 bases between them. The germline CDR1 and CDR2 sequences are KGHSH and LQKENI. The CDR3 has 13 amino acids. The CDR3 region has the DNA TGTGCCAGCTCACCAGGGGCTGATGAAAAACTGTTTTTT. Translation gives CASSPGADEKLFF.

The chain has TRBV28 and TRBJ2-2; D is uncertain. Germline loops: CDR1 MDHEN, CDR2 SYDVKM. The CDR3 extends over 13 amino acids. V was trimmed by 7 bases and J by 1 base, leaving 7 bases between them. The CDR3: CASTPRNTGELFF. CDR3 sequence (DNA): TGTGCCAGCACCCCCCGGAACACCGGGGAGCTGTTTTTT.

This chain links TRBV7-6 with TRBJ2-1; D is unresolved. This CDR3 has 16 residues. Germline V gives CDR1 SGHVS, CDR2 FNYEAQ. Trimming shortened V by 1 base and J by 0 bases, and 10 bases separated the two germline ends. Here the CDR3 DNA reads TGTGCCAGCAGCTTAGGGGTTGGGCCCTCCTACAATGAGCAGTTCTTC. It yields the protein CASSLGVGPSYNEQFF.

This CDR3 is CASSPYNGITQYF. CDR3 DNA: TGTGCCAGCAGCCCGTACAATGGAATTACGCAGTATTTT. This chain joins TRBV5-4 and TRBJ2-3; no clear D. This CDR3 has 13 residues. The V end was cut by 4 bases, the J end by 8 bases, with 14 bases between. CDR1 and CDR2 from the germline V gene are SGHNT and YYREEE (reference sequence).

This clone has only one observation. V and J are TRBV2 and TRBJ2-5; TRBD2 is a possible D gene (7 bases). Germline assignment: CDR1 SNHLY and CDR2 FYNNEI. This CDR3 spans 16 amino acids. The V end lost 4 bases, the J end lost 5 bases, and 20 bases lay between the germline ends. The CDR3, as DNA: TGTGCCAGCAGTGCTCGCGTAGGGGGGGTAGTTGAGACCCAGTACTTC. Its protein is CASSARVGGVVETQYF. Based on the CDR3 plus reference TRBV2 and TRBJ2-5, the full variable domain is EPEVTQTPSHQVTQMGQEVILRCVPISNHLYFYWYRQILGQKVEFLVSFYNNEISEKSEIFDDQFSVERPDGSNFTLKIRSTKLEDSAMYFCASSARVGGVVETQYFGPGTRLLVL.

The chain joins TRBV28 to TRBJ1-2; the match to TRBD1 covers 8 bases. The germline CDR1 and CDR2 sequences are MDHEN and SYDVKM. V was clipped by 4 bases and J by 0 bases; unmatched bases: 7. The CDR3 is 16 residues long. The CDR3 sequence is CASSSTGGRSNYGYTF. The CDR3 DNA reads TGTGCCAGCAGTTCCACAGGGGGACGATCTAACTATGGCTACACCTTC.

The CDR3 spells CASSLARQGGYTF. The CDR3 nucleotides read TGTGCCAGCAGCTTGGCCCGACAGGGAGGCTACACCTTC. The chain uses TRBV7-2 and TRBJ1-2, with TRBD1 identical over 7 bases. Germline V gene sequence: CDR1 SGHTA, CDR2 FQGNSA. The CDR3 sequence is 13 residues long. The V segment lost 3 bases and the J segment 8 bases; nucleotides outside the gene matches: 6.

V is TRBV9 and J is TRBJ2-1; TRBD2 aligns across 11 bases. V lost 3 bases to trimming and J lost 4 bases; unmatched junction nucleotides: 6. The CDR3 length is 16 residues. Per germline, CDR1 SGDLS and CDR2 YYNGEE. DNA for the CDR3: TGTGCCAGCAGCGCATTCGGGACTAGCGGTTACAATGAGCAGTTCTTC. Its protein product is CASSAFGTSGYNEQFF.

The chain links TRBV4-3 to TRBJ1-6; D not certain. The CDR3 is made up of 13 amino acids. Trimming stripped 1 base from V and 14 bases from J, with 12 bases between. In germline, CDR1 is LGHNA, CDR2 YSLEER. The CDR3 sequence is CASSQVGNWALHF. CDR3 sequence (DNA): TGCGCCAGCAGCCAAGTAGGGAATTGGGCCCTCCACTTT.

CDR3 DNA: TGTGCCAGCAGCTTTTCCCAGGGGTCCACTGAAGCTTTCTTT. As protein: CASSFSQGSTEAFF. This chain joins TRBV11-1 and TRBJ1-1; tentatively, D is TRBD1 (6 bases). Trimming shortened V by 3 bases and J by 4 bases, and 12 bases separated the two germline ends. This CDR3 comprises 14 residues. CDR1 and CDR2 (germline): SGHAT, FQDESV (reference sequence).

The rearrangement links TRBV18 to TRBJ2-7, with TRBD2 identical over 14 bases. The CDR3 has 16 residues. Germline V gives CDR1 KGHSH, CDR2 LQKENI. The junction had 3 bases not matched to a gene; V was cut back by 1 base and J by 4 bases. In nucleotides, the CDR3 is TGTGCCAGCTCACCACAGGGACTAGCGGGAGCTTACGAGCAGTACTTC. Protein: CASSPQGLAGAYEQYF.